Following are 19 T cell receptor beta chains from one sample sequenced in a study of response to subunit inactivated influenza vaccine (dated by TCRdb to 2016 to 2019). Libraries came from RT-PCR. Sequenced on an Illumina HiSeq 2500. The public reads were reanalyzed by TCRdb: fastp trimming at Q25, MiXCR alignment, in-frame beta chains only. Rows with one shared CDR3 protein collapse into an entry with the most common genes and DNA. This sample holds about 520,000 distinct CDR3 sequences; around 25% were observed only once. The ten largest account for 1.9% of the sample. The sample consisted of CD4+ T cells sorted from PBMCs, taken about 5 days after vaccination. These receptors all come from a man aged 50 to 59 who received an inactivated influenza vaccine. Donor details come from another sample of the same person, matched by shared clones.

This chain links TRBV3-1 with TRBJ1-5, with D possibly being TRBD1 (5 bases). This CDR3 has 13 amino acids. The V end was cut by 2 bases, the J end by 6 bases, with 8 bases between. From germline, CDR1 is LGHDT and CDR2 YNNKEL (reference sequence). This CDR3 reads CASSQQGSQPQHF. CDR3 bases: TGTGCCAGCAGCCAACAGGGAAGTCAGCCCCAGCATTTT.

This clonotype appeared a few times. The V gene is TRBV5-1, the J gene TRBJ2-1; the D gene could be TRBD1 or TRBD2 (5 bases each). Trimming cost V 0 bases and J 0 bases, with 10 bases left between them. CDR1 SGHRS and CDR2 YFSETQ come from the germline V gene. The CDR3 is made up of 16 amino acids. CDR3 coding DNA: TGCGCCAGCAGCTTGGCTTGGGGGAGCTCCTACAATGAGCAGTTCTTC. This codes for CASSLAWGSSYNEQFF.

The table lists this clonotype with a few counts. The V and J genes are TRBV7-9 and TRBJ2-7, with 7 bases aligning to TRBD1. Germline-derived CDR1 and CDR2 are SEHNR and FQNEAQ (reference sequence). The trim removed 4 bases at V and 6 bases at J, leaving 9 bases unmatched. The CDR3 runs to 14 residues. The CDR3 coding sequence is TGTGCCAGCAGCTGGGACAGAAAGGGCAGCGAGCAGTACTTC. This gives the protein CASSWDRKGSEQYF. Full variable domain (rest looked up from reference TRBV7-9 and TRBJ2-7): DTGVSQNPRHKITKRGQNVTFRCDPISEHNRLYWYRQTLGQGPEFLTYFQNEAQLEKSRLLSDRFSAERPKGSFSTLEIQRTEQGDSAMYLCASSWDRKGSEQYFGPGTRLTVT.

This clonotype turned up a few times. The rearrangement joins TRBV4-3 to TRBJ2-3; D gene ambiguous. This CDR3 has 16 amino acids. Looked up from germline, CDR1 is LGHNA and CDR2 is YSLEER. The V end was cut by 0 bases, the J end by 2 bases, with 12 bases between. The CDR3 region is CASSQEDHSSTDTQYF. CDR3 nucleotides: TGCGCCAGCAGCCAAGAGGACCACAGTTCCACAGATACGCAGTATTTT.

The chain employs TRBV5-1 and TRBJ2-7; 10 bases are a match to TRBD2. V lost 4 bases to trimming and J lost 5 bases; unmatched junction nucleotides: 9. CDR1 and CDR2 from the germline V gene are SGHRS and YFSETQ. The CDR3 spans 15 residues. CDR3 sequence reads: CASSPSSGSYDEQYF. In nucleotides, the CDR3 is TGCGCCAGCAGCCCCTCTAGCGGGAGTTACGACGAGCAGTACTTC.

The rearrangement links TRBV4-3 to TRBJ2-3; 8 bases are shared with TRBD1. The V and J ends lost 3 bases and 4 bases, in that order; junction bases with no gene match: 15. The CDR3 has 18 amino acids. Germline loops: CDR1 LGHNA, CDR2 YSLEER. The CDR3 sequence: CASSHDRVRQGTADTQYF. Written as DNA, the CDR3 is TGCGCCAGCAGCCATGATAGGGTCCGACAGGGGACCGCAGATACGCAGTATTTT.

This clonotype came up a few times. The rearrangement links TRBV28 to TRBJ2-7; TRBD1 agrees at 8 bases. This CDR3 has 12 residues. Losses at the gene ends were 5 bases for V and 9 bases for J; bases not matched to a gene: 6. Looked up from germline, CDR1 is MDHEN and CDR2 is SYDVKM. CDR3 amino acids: CASSPRTGGQYF. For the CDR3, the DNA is TGTGCCAGCAGTCCTCGAACAGGGGGGCAGTACTTC.

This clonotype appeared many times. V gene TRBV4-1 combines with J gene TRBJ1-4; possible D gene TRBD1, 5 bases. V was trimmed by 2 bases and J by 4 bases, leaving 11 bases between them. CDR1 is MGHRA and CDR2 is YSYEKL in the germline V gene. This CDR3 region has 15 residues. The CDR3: CASSQSGTGNEKLFF. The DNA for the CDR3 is TGCGCCAGCAGCCAATCCGGGACCGGTAATGAAAAACTGTTTTTT.

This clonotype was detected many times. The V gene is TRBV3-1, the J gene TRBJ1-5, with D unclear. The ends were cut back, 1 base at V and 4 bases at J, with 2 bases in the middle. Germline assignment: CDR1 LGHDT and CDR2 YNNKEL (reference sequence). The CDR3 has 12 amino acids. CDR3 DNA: TGTGCCAGCAGCCAAGTGAATCAGCCCCAGCATTTT. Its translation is CASSQVNQPQHF.

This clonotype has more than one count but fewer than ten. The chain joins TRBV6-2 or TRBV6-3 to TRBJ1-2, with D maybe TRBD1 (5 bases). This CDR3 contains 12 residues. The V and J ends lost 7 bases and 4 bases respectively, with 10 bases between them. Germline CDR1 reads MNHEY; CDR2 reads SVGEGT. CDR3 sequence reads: CASTRGAYGYTF. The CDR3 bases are TGTGCCAGCACGAGGGGCGCCTATGGCTACACCTTC.

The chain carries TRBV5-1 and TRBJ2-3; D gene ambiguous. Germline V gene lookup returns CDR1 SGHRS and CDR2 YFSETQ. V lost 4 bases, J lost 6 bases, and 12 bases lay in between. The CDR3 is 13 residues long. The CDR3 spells CASSRNRVDTQYF. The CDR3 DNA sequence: TGCGCCAGCAGCCGGAATCGGGTGGATACGCAGTATTTT.

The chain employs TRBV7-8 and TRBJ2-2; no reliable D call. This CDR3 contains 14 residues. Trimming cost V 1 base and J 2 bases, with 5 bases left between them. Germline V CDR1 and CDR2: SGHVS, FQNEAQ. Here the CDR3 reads CASSLGFNTGELFF. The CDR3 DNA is TGTGCCAGCAGCTTAGGGTTCAACACCGGGGAGCTGTTTTTT. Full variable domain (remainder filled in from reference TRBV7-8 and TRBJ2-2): GAGVSQSPRYKVAKRGQDVALRCDPISGHVSLFWYQQALGQGPEFLTYFQNEAQLDKSGLPSDRFFAERPEGSVSTLKIQRTQQEDSAVYLCASSLGFNTGELFFGEGSRLTVL.

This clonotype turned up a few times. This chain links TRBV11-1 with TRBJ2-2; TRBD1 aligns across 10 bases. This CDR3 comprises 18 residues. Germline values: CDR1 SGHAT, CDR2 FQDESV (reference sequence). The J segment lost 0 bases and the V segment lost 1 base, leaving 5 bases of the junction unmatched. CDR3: CASSLEKGQGPNTGELFF. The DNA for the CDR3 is TGTGCCAGCAGCTTAGAAAAGGGACAGGGGCCGAACACCGGGGAGCTGTTTTTT.

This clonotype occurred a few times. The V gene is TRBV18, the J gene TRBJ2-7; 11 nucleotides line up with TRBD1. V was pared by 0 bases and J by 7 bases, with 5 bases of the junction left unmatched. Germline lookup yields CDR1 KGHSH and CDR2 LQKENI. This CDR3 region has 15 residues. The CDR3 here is CASSPPGQGAKEQYF. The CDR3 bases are TGTGCCAGCTCACCACCCGGACAGGGGGCGAAGGAGCAGTACTTC.

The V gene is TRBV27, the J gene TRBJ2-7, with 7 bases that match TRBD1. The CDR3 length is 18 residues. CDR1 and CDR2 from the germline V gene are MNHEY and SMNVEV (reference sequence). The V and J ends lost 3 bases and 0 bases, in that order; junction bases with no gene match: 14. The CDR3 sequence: CASSLVAPVGGYSYEQYF. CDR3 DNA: TGTGCCAGCAGTTTGGTTGCCCCGGTAGGGGGCTACTCCTACGAGCAGTACTTC.

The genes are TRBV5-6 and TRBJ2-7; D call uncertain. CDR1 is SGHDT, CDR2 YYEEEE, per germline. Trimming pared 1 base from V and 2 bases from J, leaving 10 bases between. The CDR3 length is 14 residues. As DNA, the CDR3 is TGTGCCAGCAGCTTGTCCTACCCGACCTACGAGCAGTACTTC. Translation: CASSLSYPTYEQYF.

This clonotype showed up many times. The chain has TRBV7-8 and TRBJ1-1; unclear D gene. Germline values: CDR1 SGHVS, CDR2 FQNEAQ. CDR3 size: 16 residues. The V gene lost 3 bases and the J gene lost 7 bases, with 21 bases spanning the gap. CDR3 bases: TGTGCCAGCAGCTTGTCGGCGGCCCCGTACCTCTTTGAAGCTTTCTTT. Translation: CASSLSAAPYLFEAFF.

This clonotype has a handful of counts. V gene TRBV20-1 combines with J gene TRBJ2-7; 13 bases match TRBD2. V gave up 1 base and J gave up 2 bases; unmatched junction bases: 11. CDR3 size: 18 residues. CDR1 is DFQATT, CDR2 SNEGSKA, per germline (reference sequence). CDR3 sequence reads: CSARGGGTSGTSTYEQYF. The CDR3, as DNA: TGCAGTGCTAGAGGGGGGGGGACTAGCGGGACCAGTACCTACGAGCAGTACTTC.

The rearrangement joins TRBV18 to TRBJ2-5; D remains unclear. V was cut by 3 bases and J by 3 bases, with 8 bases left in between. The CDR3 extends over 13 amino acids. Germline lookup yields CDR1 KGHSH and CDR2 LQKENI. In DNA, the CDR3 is TGTGCCAGCTCACCCCACCAAAAAGAGACCCAGTACTTC. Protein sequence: CASSPHQKETQYF.